This T cell receptor beta chain was identified during a study of T cell responses to AZD1222 COVID-19 vaccine. Study context: Timing groups of about 4 and about 12 weeks for second doses were pooled. Whole-study findings and limits: White British ancestry dominated among donors, who included more females, and clonal diversity was possibly underestimated. The study found vaccine-associated CD4 TCRs spanning spike, dominant at 160-218 and 743-854.

On this clone: Its antigen is unknown.

CDR1 is SGHRS, CDR2 YFSETQ, per germline. The CDR3 contains 14 residues. Germline trimming cut 4 bases from V and 5 bases from J; bases unmatched to any gene: 7. Profiled with immunoSEQ multiplex PCR; TCRdb holds only in-frame clones, not every one. Here the sample spans about 120,000 clones, roughly 86% being singletons. The chain combines TRBV5-1 with TRBJ1-1; 8 positions match TRBD1. The origin of this receptor is an adult in good health. This sample comprised peripheral blood, obtained on day 0 of AZD1222 vaccination. The CDR3 region has the DNA TGCGCCAGCAGCCCGACACAGGGGGTGACTGAAGCTTTCTTT. It translates to CASSPTQGVTEAFF.